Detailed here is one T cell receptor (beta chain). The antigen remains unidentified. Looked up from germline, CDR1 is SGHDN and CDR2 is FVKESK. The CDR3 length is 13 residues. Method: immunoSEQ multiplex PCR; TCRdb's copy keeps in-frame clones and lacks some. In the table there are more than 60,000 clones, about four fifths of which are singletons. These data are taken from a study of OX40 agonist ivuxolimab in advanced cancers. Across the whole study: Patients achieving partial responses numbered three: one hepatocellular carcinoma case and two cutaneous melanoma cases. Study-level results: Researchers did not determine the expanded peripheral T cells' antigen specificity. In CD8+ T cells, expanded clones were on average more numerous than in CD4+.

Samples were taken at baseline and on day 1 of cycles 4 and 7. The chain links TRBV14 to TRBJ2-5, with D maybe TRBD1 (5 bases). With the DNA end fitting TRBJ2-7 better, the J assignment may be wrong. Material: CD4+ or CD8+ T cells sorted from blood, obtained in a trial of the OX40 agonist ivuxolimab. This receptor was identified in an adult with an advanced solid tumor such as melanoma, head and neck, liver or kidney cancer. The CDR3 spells CASSQELRGEQYF. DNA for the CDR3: TGTGCCAGCAGCCAAGAACTAAGGGGCGAGCAGTACTTC.